Ten or more counts support the clone carrying this T cell receptor (beta chain). Its cognate antigen is unknown. V trimming: 7 bases; J trimming: 4 bases; junction bases outside the gene matches: 8. The CDR3 extends over 14 amino acids. Germline-derived CDR1 and CDR2 are MNHEY and SVGEGT. Using RNA template, CDR3s of TCR alpha and beta were amplified with iRepertoire arm-PCR. One-step reverse transcription and amplification started from approximately 100-400 ng of tissue mRNA or PBMC total RNA. One entry per CDR3 protein results from TCRdb running MiXCR on the multiplex PCR reads. The sample includes approximately 100,000 distinct CDR3 sequences, 25% to 30% of them seen just once. These data come from a study of glioma-infiltrating T cells. Overall study results and limits: Only very few CDR3 sequences appeared in both tissue and blood. Tissue-blood divergence was below expectation in non-neoplastic patients, above in gliomas.

The rearrangement joins TRBV6-2 or TRBV6-3 to TRBJ1-1; 8 bases agree with TRBD1. The receptor comes from a human donor with low-grade glioma or glioblastoma, undergoing nonglioma brain surgery, or in good health (not recorded which). Sequencing was performed on glioma tissue, nonneoplastic brain tissue, or PBMCs (not recorded which). Here the CDR3 DNA reads TGTGCCAGCATCCAGACAGGGGTCGTCACTGAAGCTTTCTTT. Translation: CASIQTGVVTEAFF.